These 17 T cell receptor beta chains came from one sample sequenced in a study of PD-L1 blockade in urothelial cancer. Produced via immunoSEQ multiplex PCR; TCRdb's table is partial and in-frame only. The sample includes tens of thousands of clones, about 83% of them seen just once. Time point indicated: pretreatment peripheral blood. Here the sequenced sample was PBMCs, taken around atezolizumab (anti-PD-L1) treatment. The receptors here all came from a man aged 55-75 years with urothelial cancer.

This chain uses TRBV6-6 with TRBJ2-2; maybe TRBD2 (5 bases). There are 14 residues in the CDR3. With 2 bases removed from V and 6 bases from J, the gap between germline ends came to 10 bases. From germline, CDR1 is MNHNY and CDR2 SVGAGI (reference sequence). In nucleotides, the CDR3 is TGTGCCAGCAGTTACGGACTCCTCCCCGGGGAGCTGTTTTTT. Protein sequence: CASSYGLLPGELFF.

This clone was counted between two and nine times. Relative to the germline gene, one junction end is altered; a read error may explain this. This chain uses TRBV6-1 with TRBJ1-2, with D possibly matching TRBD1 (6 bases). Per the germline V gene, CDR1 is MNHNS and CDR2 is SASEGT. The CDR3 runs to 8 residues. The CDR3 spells CASRGGSF. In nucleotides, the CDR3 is TGTGCCAGCAGAGGGGGTTCCTTC.

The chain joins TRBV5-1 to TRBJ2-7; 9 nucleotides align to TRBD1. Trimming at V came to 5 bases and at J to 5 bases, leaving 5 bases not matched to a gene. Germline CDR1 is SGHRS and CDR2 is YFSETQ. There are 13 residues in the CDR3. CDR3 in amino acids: CASRQGAFDEQYF. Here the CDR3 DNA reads TGCGCCAGCAGACAGGGGGCTTTCGACGAGCAGTACTTC.

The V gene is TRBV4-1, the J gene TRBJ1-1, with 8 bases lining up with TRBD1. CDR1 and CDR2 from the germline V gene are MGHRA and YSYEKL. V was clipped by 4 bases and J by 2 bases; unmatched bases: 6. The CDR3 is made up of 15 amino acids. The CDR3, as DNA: TGCGCCAGCAGCCTCCTGGACAGGGACAACACTGAAGCTTTCTTT. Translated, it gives CASSLLDRDNTEAFF.

CDR3: CASSLDRAGGTEAFF. The CDR3 DNA sequence: TGTGCCAGCAGCTTAGACAGGGCAGGGGGCACTGAAGCTTTCTTT. V and J are TRBV11-2 and TRBJ1-1; 7 nucleotides line up with TRBD1. The CDR3 loop spans 15 amino acids. Losses at the gene ends were 0 bases for V and 4 bases for J; bases not matched to a gene: 5. Germline V CDR1 and CDR2: SGHAT, FQNNGV.

The CDR3 protein is CASSLGTAGGSEQYF. The CDR3 DNA reads TGTGCCAGCAGCTTAGGTACAGCGGGGGGTAGCGAGCAGTACTTC. This chain links TRBV11-2 with TRBJ2-7; 9 positions match TRBD2. Germline V gene data show CDR1 as SGHAT and CDR2 as FQNNGV. The J segment lost 6 bases and the V segment lost 1 base, leaving 7 bases of the junction unmatched. This CDR3 comprises 15 residues. The variable domain in full, with the rest retrieved from reference TRBV11-2 and TRBJ2-7, is EAGVAQSPRYKIIEKRQSVAFWCNPISGHATLYWYQQILGQGPKLLIQFQNNGVVDDSQLPKDRFSAERLKGVDSTLKIQPAKLEDSAVYLCASSLGTAGGSEQYFGPGTRLTVT.

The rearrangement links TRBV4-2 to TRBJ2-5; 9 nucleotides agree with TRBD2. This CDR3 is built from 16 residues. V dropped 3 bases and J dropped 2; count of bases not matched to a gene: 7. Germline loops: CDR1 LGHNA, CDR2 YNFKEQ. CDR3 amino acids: CASSQRSGGPQETQYF. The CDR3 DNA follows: TGTGCCAGCAGCCAGAGGAGCGGGGGGCCGCAAGAGACCCAGTACTTC.

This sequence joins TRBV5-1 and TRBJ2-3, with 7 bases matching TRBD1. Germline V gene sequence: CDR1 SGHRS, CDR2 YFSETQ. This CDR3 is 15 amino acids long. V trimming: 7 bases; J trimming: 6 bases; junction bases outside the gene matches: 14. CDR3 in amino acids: CASGIQTGLSDTQYF. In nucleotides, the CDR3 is TGCGCCAGCGGAATCCAGACAGGGCTCTCCGATACGCAGTATTTT.

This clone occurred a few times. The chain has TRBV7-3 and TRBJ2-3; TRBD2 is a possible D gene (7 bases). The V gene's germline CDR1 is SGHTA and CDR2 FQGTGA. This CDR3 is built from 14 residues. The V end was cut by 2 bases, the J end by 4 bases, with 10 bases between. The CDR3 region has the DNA TGTGCCAGCAGCTTATGGGGGGGCCCAGATACGCAGTATTTT. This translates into CASSLWGGPDTQYF.

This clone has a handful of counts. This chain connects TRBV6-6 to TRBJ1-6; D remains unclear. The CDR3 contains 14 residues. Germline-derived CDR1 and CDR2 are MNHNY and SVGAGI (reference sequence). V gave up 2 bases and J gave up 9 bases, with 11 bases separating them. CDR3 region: CASSYEGEGSPLHF. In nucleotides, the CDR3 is TGTGCCAGCAGTTACGAGGGAGAAGGTTCACCCCTCCACTTT.

DNA for the CDR3: TGTGCCAGCAGCTTAGAGCACGAGCAGTACTTC. It specifies CASSLEHEQYF. This chain connects TRBV7-9 to TRBJ2-7; D ambiguous. Germline CDR1 is SEHNR and CDR2 is FQNEAQ (reference sequence). The ends were cut back, 1 base at V and 5 bases at J, with 3 bases in the middle. This CDR3 comprises 11 residues. Filled out from reference TRBV7-9 and TRBJ2-7, the complete variable domain reads DTGVSQNPRHKITKRGQNVTFRCDPISEHNRLYWYRQTLGQGPEFLTYFQNEAQLEKSRLLSDRFSAERPKGSFSTLEIQRTEQGDSAMYLCASSLEHEQYFGPGTRLTVT.

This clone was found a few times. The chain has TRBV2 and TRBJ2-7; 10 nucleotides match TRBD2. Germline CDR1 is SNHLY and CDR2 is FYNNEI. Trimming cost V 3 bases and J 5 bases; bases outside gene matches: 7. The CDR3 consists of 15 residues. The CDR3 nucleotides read TGTGCCAGCAGTGATAATGTACTAGCGGGAAACGAGCAGTACTTC. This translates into CASSDNVLAGNEQYF.

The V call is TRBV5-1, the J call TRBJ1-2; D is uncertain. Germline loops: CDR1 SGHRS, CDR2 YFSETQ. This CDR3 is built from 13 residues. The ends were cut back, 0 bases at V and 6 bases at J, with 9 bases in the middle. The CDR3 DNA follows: TGCGCCAGCAGCTTGGAGGGAGGGCATGGCTACACCTTC. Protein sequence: CASSLEGGHGYTF.

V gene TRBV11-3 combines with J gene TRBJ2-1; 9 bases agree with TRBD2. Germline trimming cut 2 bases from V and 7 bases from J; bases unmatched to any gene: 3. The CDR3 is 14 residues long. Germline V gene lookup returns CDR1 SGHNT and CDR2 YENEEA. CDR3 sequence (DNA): TGTGCCAGCAGCTTAAGCGGGGGGCAAAATGAGCAGTTCTTC. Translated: CASSLSGGQNEQFF. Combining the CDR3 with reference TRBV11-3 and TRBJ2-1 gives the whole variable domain EAGVVQSPRYKIIEKKQPVAFWCNPISGHNTLYWYLQNLGQGPELLIRYENEEAVDDSQLPKDRFSAERLKGVDSTLKIQPAELGDSAVYLCASSLSGGQNEQFFGPGTRLTVL.

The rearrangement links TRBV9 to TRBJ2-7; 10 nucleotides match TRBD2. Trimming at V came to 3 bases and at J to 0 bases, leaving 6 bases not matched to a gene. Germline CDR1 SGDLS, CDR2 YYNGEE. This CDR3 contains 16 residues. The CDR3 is CASSGNLAGDSYEQYF. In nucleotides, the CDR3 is TGTGCCAGCAGCGGAAATCTAGCGGGAGACTCCTACGAGCAGTACTTC.

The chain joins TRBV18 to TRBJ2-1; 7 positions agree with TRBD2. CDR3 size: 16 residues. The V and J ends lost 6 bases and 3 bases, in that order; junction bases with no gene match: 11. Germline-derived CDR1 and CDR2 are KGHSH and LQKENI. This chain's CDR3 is CASSPVGSGNYNEQFF. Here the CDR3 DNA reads TGTGCCAGCTCCCCCGTGGGCAGCGGGAACTACAATGAGCAGTTCTTC.

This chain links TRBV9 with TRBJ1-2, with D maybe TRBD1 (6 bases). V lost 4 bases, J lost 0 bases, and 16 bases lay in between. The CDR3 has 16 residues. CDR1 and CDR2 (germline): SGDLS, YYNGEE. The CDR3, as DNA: TGTGCCAGCAGCCGGGGGGGGCAGGAAACTAACTATGGCTACACCTTC. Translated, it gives CASSRGGQETNYGYTF.